This T cell receptor (beta chain) stems from a study of cytomegalovirus exposure and HLA in healthy donors. Study-level information: The early release's HLA-typed donors yielded about 85 million unique TCRs. There were some 410 genotyped donors. Of these, about 81% fell in the genetic ancestry cluster associated with self-reported Caucasian donors.

Primers: 60 Vbeta forward and 13 Jbeta reverse. Profiled with immunoSEQ multiplex PCR; TCRdb holds only in-frame clones, not every one. The sample lists roughly 110,000 clones, around 74% occurring once. Each of the donors was a healthy bone marrow donor. There were likely unrecorded immune exposures, though donors were nominally healthy when sampled. This CDR3 comprises 15 residues. The sample consisted of PBMCs. The origin of this receptor is a woman between 35 and 50 years old in good health and CMV-seropositive. The V and J genes are TRBV21-1 and TRBJ2-3; the tabulated D call, TRBD2, remains unverified against the DNA. TRBV21-1 represents a pseudogene. CDR3 amino acids: CASSTAAGGPDTQYF. The CDR3 region has the DNA TGTGCCAGCAGCACCGCGGCGGGGGGGCCTGATACGCAGTATTTT.